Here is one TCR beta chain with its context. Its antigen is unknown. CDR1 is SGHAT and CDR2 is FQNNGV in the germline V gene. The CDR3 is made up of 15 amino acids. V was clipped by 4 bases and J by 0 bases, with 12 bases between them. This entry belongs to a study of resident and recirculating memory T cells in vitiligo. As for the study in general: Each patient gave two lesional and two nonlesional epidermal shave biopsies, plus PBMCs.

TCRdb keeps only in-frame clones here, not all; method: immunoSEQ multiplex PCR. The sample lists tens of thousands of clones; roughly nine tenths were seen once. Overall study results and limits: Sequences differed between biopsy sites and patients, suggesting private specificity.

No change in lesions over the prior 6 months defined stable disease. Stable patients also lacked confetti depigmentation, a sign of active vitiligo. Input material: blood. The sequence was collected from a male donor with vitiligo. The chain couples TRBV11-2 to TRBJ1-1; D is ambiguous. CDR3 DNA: TGTGCCAGCAGCTCCAAACCCGAGCTGAACACTGAAGCTTTCTTT. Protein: CASSSKPELNTEAFF.